This T cell receptor beta chain was captured in a study of shared clonotypes between healthy human individuals. General study results and limits: Among donors, the sharing of clonotypes was expected to be influenced by sequencing depth.

Germline V gives CDR1 ENHRY, CDR2 SYGVKD. After removal of 6 bases from V and 2 bases from J, the junction contained 3 bases not matched to a gene. This CDR3 contains 14 residues. The quantity of DNA used in unsorted PBMC replicate PCRs was 300 ng, corresponding to about 30,000 T cell genomes. TCRdb keeps only in-frame clones here, not all; method: immunoSEQ multiplex PCR. The sample records about 470,000 clones, roughly 77% being singletons. Concerning this clone: Its antigen remains unidentified.

The sample comprised PBMCs. This chain uses TRBV10-3 with TRBJ2-3; TRBD2 matches at 9 bases. The source is a woman aged 40 to 55 in good health. Some clones in this sample may be carry-over from other donors' samples. The CDR3 sequence is CAISPSGTTDTQYF. The DNA of the CDR3 is TGTGCCATCAGCCCTAGCGGGACCACAGATACGCAGTATTTT.